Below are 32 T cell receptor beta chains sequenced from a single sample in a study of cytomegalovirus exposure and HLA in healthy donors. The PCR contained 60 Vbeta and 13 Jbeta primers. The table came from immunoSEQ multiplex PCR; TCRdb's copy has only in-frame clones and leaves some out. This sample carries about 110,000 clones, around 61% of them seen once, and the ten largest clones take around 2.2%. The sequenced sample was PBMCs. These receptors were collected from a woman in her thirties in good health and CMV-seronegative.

Here the CDR3 DNA reads TGTGCCAGCAGCCACTTAGGGACAGCACAAGAGACCCAGTACTTC. Its translation: CASSHLGTAQETQYF. V usage is TRBV5-6 and J usage is TRBJ2-5; 7 bases align to TRBD1. This CDR3 spans 15 amino acids. Germline V gene sequence: CDR1 SGHDT, CDR2 YYEEEE. V lost 4 bases, J lost 2 bases, and 8 bases stayed unmatched.

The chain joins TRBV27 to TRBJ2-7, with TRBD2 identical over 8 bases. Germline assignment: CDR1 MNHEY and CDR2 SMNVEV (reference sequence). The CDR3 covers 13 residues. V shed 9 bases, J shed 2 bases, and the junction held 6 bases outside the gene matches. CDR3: CASRKRETYEQYF. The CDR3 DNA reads TGTGCCAGTAGAAAGCGGGAGACCTACGAGCAGTACTTC.

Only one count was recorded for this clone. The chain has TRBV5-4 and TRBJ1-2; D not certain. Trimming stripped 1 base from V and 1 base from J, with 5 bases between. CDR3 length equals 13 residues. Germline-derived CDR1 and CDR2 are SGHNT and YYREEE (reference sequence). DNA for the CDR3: TGTGCCAGCAGCTTGTCGGGTAACTATGGCTACACCTTC. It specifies CASSLSGNYGYTF.

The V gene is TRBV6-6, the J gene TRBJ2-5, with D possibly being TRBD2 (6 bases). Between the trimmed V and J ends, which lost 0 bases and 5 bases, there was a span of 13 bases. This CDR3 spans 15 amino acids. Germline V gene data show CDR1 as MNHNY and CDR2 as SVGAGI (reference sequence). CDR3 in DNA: TGTGCCAGCAGTTACTCTGGGGGGTTAGGGGAGACCCAGTACTTC. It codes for CASSYSGGLGETQYF.

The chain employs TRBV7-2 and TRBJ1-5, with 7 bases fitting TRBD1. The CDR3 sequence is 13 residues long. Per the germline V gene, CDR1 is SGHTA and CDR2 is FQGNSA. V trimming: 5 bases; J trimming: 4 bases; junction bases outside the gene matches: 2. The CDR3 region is CASSRDSNQPQHF. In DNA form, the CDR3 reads TGTGCCAGCAGCCGGGACAGTAATCAGCCCCAGCATTTT.

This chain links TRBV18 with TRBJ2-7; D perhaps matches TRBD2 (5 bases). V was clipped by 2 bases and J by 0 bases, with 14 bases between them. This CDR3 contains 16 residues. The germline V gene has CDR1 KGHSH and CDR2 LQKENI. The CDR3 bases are TGTGCCAGCTCACCAAAAGTAACCGGGGTCTCCTACGAGCAGTACTTC. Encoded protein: CASSPKVTGVSYEQYF.

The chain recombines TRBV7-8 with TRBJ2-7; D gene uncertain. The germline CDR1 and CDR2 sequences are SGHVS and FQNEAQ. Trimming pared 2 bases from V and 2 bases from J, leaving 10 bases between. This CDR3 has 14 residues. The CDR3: CASSLIPGTYEQYF. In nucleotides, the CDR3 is TGTGCCAGCAGCTTAATCCCGGGTACCTACGAGCAGTACTTC.

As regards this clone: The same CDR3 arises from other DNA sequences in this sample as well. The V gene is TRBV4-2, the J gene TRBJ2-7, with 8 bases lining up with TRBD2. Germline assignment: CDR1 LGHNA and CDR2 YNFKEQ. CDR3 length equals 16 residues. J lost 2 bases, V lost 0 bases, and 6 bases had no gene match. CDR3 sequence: CASSQDRTSGPYEQYF. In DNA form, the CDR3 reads TGTGCCAGCAGCCAAGATAGAACTAGCGGCCCCTACGAGCAGTACTTC.

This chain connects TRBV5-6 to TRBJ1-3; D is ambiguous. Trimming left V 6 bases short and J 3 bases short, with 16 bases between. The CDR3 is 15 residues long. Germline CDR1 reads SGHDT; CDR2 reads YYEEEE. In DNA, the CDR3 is TGTGCCAGCACCGAGACCGCGGCGGGTGGAAACACCATATATTTT. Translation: CASTETAAGGNTIYF.

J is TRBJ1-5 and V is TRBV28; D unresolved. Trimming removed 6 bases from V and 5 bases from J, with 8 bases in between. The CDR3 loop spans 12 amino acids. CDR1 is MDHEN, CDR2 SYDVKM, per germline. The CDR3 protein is CASRKRDQPQHF. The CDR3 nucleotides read TGTGCCAGCAGGAAGAGGGATCAGCCCCAGCATTTT.

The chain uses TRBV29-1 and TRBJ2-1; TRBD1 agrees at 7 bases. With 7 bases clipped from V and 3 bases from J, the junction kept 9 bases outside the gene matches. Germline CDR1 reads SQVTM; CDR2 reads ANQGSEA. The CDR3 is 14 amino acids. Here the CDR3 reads CSGKGAKVYNEQFF. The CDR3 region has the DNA TGCAGCGGAAAGGGGGCCAAGGTCTACAATGAGCAGTTCTTC.

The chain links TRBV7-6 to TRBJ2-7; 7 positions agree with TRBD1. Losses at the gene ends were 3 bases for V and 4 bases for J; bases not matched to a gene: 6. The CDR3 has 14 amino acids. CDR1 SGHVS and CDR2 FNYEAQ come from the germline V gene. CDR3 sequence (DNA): TGTGCCAGCAGCTTTCGACAGGGTTGGTACGAGCAGTACTTC. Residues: CASSFRQGWYEQYF.

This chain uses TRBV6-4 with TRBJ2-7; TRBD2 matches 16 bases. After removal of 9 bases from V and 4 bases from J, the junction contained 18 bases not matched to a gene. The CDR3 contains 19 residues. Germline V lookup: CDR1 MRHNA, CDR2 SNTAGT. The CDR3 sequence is CARSSLPGLAGGPHYEQYF. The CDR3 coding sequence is TGTGCCAGGTCATCCCTGCCGGGACTAGCGGGAGGGCCGCATTACGAGCAGTACTTC.

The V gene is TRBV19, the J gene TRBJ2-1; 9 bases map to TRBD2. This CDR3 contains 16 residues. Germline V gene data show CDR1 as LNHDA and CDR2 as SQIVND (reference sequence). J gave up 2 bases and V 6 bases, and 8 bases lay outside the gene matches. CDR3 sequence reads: CASSPFSGRAYNEQFF. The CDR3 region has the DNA TGTGCCAGTAGCCCCTTTAGCGGGAGAGCCTACAATGAGCAGTTCTTC. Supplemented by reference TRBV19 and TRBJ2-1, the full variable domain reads DGGITQSPKYLFRKEGQNVTLSCEQNLNHDAMYWYRQDPGQGLRLIYYSQIVNDFQKGDIAEGYSVSREKKESFPLTVTSAQKNPTAFYLCASSPFSGRAYNEQFFGPGTRLTVL.

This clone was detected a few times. The CDR3 bases are TGTGCCAGCAGTGATATACAGAATGGAAACACCATATATTTT. Residues: CASSDIQNGNTIYF. The chain links TRBV25-1 to TRBJ1-3; no clear D. Trimming removed 3 bases at V and 3 bases at J, with 9 bases between. The CDR3 is made up of 14 amino acids. Germline CDR1 reads MGHDK; CDR2 reads SYGVNS.

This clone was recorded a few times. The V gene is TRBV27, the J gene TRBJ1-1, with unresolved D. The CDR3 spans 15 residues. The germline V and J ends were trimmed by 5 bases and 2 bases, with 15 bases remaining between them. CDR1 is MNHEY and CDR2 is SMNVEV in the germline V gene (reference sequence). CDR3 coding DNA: TGTGCCAGCAGTAGGTCACTTACGGGAAACACTGAAGCTTTCTTT. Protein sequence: CASSRSLTGNTEAFF.

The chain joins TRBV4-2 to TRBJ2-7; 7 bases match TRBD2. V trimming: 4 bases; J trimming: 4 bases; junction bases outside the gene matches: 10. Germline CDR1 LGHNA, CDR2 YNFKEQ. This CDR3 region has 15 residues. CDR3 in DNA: TGTGCCAGCAGCCCTACGGGCGGGAGAGAATACGAGCAGTACTTC. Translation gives CASSPTGGREYEQYF.

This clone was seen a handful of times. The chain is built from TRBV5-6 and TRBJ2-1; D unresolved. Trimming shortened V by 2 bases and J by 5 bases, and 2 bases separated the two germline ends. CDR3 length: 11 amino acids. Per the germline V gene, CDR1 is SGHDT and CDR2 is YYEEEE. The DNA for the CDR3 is TGTGCCAGCAGCTTCAACAATGAGCAGTTCTTC. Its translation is CASSFNNEQFF.

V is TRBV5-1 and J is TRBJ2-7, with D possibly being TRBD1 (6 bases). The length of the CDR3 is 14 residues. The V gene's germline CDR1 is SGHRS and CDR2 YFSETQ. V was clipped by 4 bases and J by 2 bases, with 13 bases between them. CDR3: CASSVRDNAYEQYF. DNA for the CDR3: TGCGCCAGCAGCGTCCGGGACAACGCCTACGAGCAGTACTTC.

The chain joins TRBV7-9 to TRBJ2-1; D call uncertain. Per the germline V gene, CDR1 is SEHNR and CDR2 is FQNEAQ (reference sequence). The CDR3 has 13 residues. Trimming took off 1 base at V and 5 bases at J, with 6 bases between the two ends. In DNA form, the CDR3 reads TGTGCCAGCAGCTTAGAACCAGACAATGAGCAGTTCTTC. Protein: CASSLEPDNEQFF.

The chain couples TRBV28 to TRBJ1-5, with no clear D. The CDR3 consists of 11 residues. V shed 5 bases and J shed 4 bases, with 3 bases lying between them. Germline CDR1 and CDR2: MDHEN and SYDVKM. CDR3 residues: CASSRNQPQHF. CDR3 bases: TGTGCCAGCAGTCGGAATCAGCCCCAGCATTTT.

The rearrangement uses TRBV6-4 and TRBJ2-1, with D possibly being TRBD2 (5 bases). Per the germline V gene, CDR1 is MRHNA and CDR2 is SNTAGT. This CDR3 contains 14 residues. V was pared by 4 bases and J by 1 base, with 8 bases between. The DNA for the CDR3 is TGTGCCAGCAGTGTGGACTCTTCCTACAATGAGCAGTTCTTC. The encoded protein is CASSVDSSYNEQFF.

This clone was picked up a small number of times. The CDR3 nucleotides are TGTGCCAGCAGCCTCTGGACAGATAACTATGGCTACACCTTC. This sequence encodes CASSLWTDNYGYTF. The gene calls are TRBV5-5 and TRBJ1-2; D is possibly TRBD1 (6 bases). The CDR3 sequence is 14 residues long. V dropped 4 bases and J dropped 1 base, with 11 bases sitting between them. Germline CDR1 is SGHKS and CDR2 is YYEKEE (reference sequence).

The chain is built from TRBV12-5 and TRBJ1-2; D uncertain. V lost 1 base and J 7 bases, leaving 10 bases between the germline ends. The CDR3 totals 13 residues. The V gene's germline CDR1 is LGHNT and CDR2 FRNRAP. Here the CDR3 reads CASGLAEAPGYTF. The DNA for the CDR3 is TGTGCTAGTGGTTTGGCAGAGGCCCCTGGCTACACCTTC.

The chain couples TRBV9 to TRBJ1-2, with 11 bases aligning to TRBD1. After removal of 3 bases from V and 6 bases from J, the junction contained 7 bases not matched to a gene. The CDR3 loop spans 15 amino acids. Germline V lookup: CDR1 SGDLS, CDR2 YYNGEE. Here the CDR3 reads CASSGTRTGGDGYTF. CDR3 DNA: TGTGCCAGCAGCGGTACCCGGACAGGGGGCGATGGCTACACCTTC.

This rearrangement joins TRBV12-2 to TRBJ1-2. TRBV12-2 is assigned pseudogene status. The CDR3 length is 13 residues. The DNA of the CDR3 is TGTGCAAGTCGATCGACGGGGAACTATGGCTACACCTTC. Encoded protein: CASRSTGNYGYTF.

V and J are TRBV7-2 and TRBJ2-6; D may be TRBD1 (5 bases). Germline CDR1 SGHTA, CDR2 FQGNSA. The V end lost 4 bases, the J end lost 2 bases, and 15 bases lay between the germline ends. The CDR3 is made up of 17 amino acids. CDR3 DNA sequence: TGTGCCAGCAGCTCATATACGACAGCAACTGGGGCCAACGTCCTGACTTTC. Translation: CASSSYTTATGANVLTF.

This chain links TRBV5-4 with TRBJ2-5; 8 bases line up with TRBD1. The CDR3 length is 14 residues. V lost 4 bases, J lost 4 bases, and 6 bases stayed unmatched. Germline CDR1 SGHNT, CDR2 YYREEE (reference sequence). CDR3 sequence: CASSPIQGGETQYF. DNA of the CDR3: TGTGCCAGCAGCCCCATACAGGGGGGAGAGACCCAGTACTTC.

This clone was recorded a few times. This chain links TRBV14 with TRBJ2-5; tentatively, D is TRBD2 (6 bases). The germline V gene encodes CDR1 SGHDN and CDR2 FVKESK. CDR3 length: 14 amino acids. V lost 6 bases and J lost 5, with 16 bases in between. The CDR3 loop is CASRETGLSETQYF. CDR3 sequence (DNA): TGTGCCAGCAGGGAAACGGGACTCTCGGAGACCCAGTACTTC.

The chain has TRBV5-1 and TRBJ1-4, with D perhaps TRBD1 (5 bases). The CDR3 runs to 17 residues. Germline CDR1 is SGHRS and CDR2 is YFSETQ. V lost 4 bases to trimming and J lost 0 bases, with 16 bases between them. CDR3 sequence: CASSRMAGTATNEKLFF. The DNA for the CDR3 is TGCGCCAGCAGCCGCATGGCGGGGACCGCAACTAATGAAAAACTGTTTTTT. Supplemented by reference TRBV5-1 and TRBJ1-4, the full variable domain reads KAGVTQTPRYLIKTRGQQVTLSCSPISGHRSVSWYQQTPGQGLQFLFEYFSETQRNKGNFPGRFSGRQFSNSRSEMNVSTLELGDSALYLCASSRMAGTATNEKLFFGSGTQLSVL.

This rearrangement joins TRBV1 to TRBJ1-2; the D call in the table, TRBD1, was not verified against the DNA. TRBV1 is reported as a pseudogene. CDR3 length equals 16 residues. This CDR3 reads CTSSLIKGQSNYGYTF. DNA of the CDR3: TGCACCAGCAGCCTCATAAAGGGACAGAGTAACTATGGCTACACCTTC.

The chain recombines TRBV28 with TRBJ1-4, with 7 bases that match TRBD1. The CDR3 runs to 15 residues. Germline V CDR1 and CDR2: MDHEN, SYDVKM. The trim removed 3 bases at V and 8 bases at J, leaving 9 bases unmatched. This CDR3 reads CASSFRDRLAEKLFF. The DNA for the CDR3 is TGTGCCAGCAGTTTTAGGGACAGACTTGCCGAAAAACTGTTTTTT.